A single T cell receptor (beta chain) is shown here with its context. Profiling relied on immunoSEQ multiplex PCR, and the TCRdb table lists in-frame clones only, not all of them. The sample records roughly 200,000 clones, approximately 90% being singletons. This record belongs to a study of blood T cell repertoires in COVID-19. The source of this sequence is a woman aged 18-29 years who had recovered from COVID-19. Sample: peripheral blood.

The CDR3 protein is CSASYQGASGQPQHF. In DNA, the CDR3 is TGCAGTGCTAGTTATCAGGGGGCTTCCGGGCAGCCCCAGCATTTT. The gene calls are TRBV20-1 and TRBJ1-5; 8 nucleotides match TRBD1. CDR3 length: 15 amino acids. V trimming: 3 bases; J trimming: 7 bases; junction bases outside the gene matches: 11. The germline gives CDR1 DFQATT, CDR2 SNEGSKA (reference sequence).